The 8 T cell receptor beta chains below come from one sample, sequenced in a study of blood T cell repertoires in COVID-19. Profiled with immunoSEQ multiplex PCR; TCRdb holds only in-frame clones, not every one. The sample includes under 200,000 clones, approximately 91% of them seen just once. Sequenced material: PBMCs or T cells enriched from blood (not recorded which). These receptors were collected from a woman between 18 and 29 years old who had recovered from COVID-19.

The V call is TRBV2, the J call TRBJ2-3; D is undetermined. This CDR3 has 14 residues. Germline V lookup: CDR1 SNHLY, CDR2 FYNNEI. Trimming left V 3 bases short and J 2 bases short, with 9 bases between. CDR3 bases: TGTGCCAGCAGTGACTCTGAGGTCACAGATACGCAGTATTTT. Its translation: CASSDSEVTDTQYF.

This clone turned up a few times. The chain recombines TRBV28 with TRBJ1-1, with a tentative D call TRBD1 (5 bases). The CDR3 has 13 residues. Germline V gene data show CDR1 as MDHEN and CDR2 as SYDVKM. The V gene lost 7 bases and the J gene lost 11 bases, with 20 bases spanning the gap. CDR3 protein: CASMDIRLIRAFF. As DNA, the CDR3 is TGTGCCAGCATGGACATACGACTTATCCGGGCTTTCTTT.

This chain uses TRBV5-6 with TRBJ1-1; D is ambiguous. CDR3 length: 16 residues. CDR1 is SGHDT, CDR2 YYEEEE, per germline. Trimming removed 4 bases at V and 1 base at J, with 17 bases between. The CDR3 nucleotides are TGTGCCAGCAGCCCCGCGGGGAGGGCCCAGAACACTGAAGCTTTCTTT. Translation: CASSPAGRAQNTEAFF. Supplemented by reference TRBV5-6 and TRBJ1-1, the full variable domain reads DAGVTQSPTHLIKTRGQQVTLRCSPKSGHDTVSWYQQALGQGPQFIFQYYEEEERQRGNFPDRFSGHQFPNYSSELNVNALLLGDSALYLCASSPAGRAQNTEAFFGQGTRLTVV.

Only a few counts were recorded for this clone. In DNA form, the CDR3 reads TGTGCCACCCTGGGACAGGGCGTCTCACCCCTCCACTTT. It yields the protein CATLGQGVSPLHF. The J gene is TRBJ1-6, the V gene TRBV19, with 9 bases matching TRBD1. Germline lookup yields CDR1 LNHDA and CDR2 SQIVND (reference sequence). The CDR3 runs to 13 residues. J was trimmed by 10 bases and V by 10 bases; bases with no gene match: 8.

The chain recombines TRBV11-2 with TRBJ1-5; 10 bases fit TRBD1. CDR1 and CDR2 (germline): SGHAT, FQNNGV. V lost 4 bases and J lost 11; bases outside the gene matches: 14. There are 16 residues in the CDR3. DNA for the CDR3: TGTGCCAGCAGCTCCGTCGGGGGACAGGGGCGGCAAGCCCAGCATTTT. It codes for CASSSVGGQGRQAQHF.

Concerning this clone itself: This sample also contains other DNA sequences that code for the same CDR3. The rearrangement joins TRBV28 to TRBJ2-5; 7 nucleotides align to TRBD1. Germline V gives CDR1 MDHEN, CDR2 SYDVKM. The J segment lost 5 bases and the V segment lost 4 bases, leaving 4 bases of the junction unmatched. The CDR3 is 13 residues long. The CDR3 spells CASSSTGRETQYF. DNA for the CDR3: TGTGCCAGCAGTTCGACAGGGCGGGAGACCCAGTACTTC.

This chain joins TRBV3-1 (or the pseudogene TRBV3-2) and TRBJ2-3, with D possibly matching TRBD2 (6 bases). There are 15 residues in the CDR3. V lost 0 bases, J lost 4 bases, and 11 bases lay in between. Germline CDR1 LGHDT, CDR2 YNNKEL (reference sequence). CDR3 DNA: TGTGCCAGCAGCCAAGACGGGGGTATCGCAGATACGCAGTATTTT. This codes for CASSQDGGIADTQYF.

The J gene is TRBJ2-2, the V gene TRBV7-9, with no clear D. The length of the CDR3 is 14 residues. Trimming took 5 bases from V and 2 from J, leaving 9 bases between them. Germline V CDR1 and CDR2: SEHNR, FQNEAQ (reference sequence). The DNA of the CDR3 is TGTGCCAGCAGCCCTCCGGTTAACACCGGGGAGCTGTTTTTT. Translated: CASSPPVNTGELFF.